This T cell receptor (beta chain) was captured by sequencing in a study of cytomegalovirus exposure and HLA in healthy donors. Whole-study results and caveats: Later findings reportedly placed an Asian-associated ancestry cluster below the approximately 620-donor mean for N-insertions.

Concerning this clone: The antigen remains unidentified.

The study ran its PCR with 60 Vbeta and 13 Jbeta primers. Data came from immunoSEQ multiplex PCR; TCRdb stores just in-frame clones and leaves some out. Of 120,000 to 150,000 clones listed, approximately 83% are singletons. Trimming at V came to 0 bases and at J to 1 base, leaving 5 bases not matched to a gene. Germline assignment: CDR1 SGHTA and CDR2 FQGNSA. This CDR3 spans 16 amino acids. The TCR originated in a male donor in good health and CMV-seronegative. The genes are TRBV7-2 and TRBJ1-1; 7 nucleotides agree with TRBD1. Sequencing was done on a sample of PBMCs. CDR3 coding DNA: TGTGCCAGCAGCTTAGCGACAGGGTTGGGGAACACTGAAGCTTTCTTT. Encoded protein: CASSLATGLGNTEAFF. Complete variable domain (other parts from reference TRBV7-2 and TRBJ1-1): GAGVSQSPSNKVTEKGKDVELRCDPISGHTALYWYRQSLGQGLEFLIYFQGNSAPDKSGLPSDRFSAERTGGSVSTLTIQRTQQEDSAVYLCASSLATGLGNTEAFFGQGTRLTVV.